In this sample, the clone carrying this T cell receptor (beta chain) turned up a few times. What it recognizes is unknown. Being one base from a much bigger clone, this may be a read error. V trimming: 3 bases; J trimming: 12 bases; junction bases outside the gene matches: 11. Germline V lookup: CDR1 DFQATT, CDR2 SNEGSKA (reference sequence). This CDR3 has 14 residues. This entry comes from a study of breast tumors, draining lymph nodes, adjacent tissues. Breast cancer patients provided tissue from their axillary draining lymph nodes. Overall study results and limits: Luminal-like breast cancer showed significantly greater tumor-nontumor repertoire similarity than basal-like breast cancer did. Findings are consistent with lymph node origin and intratumoral expansion of most tumor T cells. Tumor repertoires ranked between lymph nodes and nontumor tissue in diversity, with V and J gene preferences.

TCRdb analysed the multiplex PCR reads with MiXCR anew, one entry per CDR3 protein. Among 250,000 or so distinct CDR3 sequences listed, around 30% were seen once. The sequencing sample was made of axillary lymph node tissue. The chain combines TRBV20-1 with TRBJ2-1; 10 positions match TRBD2. This receptor was identified in a female donor with breast cancer. Some clones in this sample may be carry-over from other donors' samples. The CDR3, as DNA: TGCAGTGCTAGCGGTGGGCTAGCGGGAGCGGCGCAGTTCTTC. Residues: CSASGGLAGAAQFF.